The 9 T cell receptor beta chains presented below share a single source sample, sequenced in a study of read filtering for tumor transcriptome and immune sequencing. From roughly 390 ng of RNA, a library with molecular barcoded alpha/delta and beta/gamma adaptors was made. TCRdb reprocessed the reads with MiXCR, giving one entry per CDR3 protein. Of some 120,000 distinct CDR3 sequences listed, under 15% are singletons. The sample was a population of CD138-negative cells sorted from bone marrow. The receptors shown here come from a donor aged 40 or older with multiple myeloma.

In this sample, this clonotype turned up once. A much larger clone differs from this one at a single base, so this may be a read error. CDR3 protein: CAGSAVRVAEQFF. In DNA, the CDR3 is TGTGCCGGCAGTGCAGTTCGGGTTGCTGAGCAGTTCTTC. The chain recombines TRBV6-1 with TRBJ2-1; no reliable D call. CDR3 length: 13 amino acids. Germline-derived CDR1 and CDR2 are MNHNS and SASEGT.

This clonotype has only a few counts. This chain connects TRBV9 to TRBJ2-2; D perhaps matches TRBD1 (7 bases). CDR1 is SGDLS, CDR2 YYNGEE, per germline. CDR3 length: 17 residues. Trimming removed 4 bases at V and 6 bases at J, with 22 bases between. Here the CDR3 reads CASSPRAAGGGPGELFF. The CDR3 region has the DNA TGTGCCAGCAGCCCCCGAGCAGCAGGGGGAGGTCCCGGGGAGCTGTTTTTT.

This clonotype was counted at least ten times. The V gene is TRBV29-1, the J gene TRBJ2-1, with D hard to call. Germline V gene sequence: CDR1 SQVTM, CDR2 ANQGSEA. V was pared by 4 bases and J by 7 bases, with 8 bases between. This CDR3 region has 11 residues. The CDR3 DNA follows: TGCAGCGTTGCAGAAGCAAATGAGCAGTTCTTC. It encodes CSVAEANEQFF.

There are many counts of this clonotype. The CDR3 sequence is CASSLFRGTNTEAFF. The DNA of the CDR3 is TGCGCCAGCAGCTTATTCAGGGGGACGAACACTGAAGCTTTCTTT. V and J are TRBV5-1 and TRBJ1-1; 7 bases line up with TRBD1. The trim removed 2 bases at V and 1 base at J, leaving 5 bases unmatched. The germline V gene has CDR1 SGHRS and CDR2 YFSETQ. CDR3 length equals 15 residues.

This clonotype was detected ten times or more. The gene calls are TRBV2 and TRBJ2-2, with D perhaps TRBD1 (5 bases). The CDR3 is made up of 12 amino acids. The V and J ends lost 6 bases and 3 bases respectively, with 5 bases between them. CDR1 and CDR2 from the germline V gene are SNHLY and FYNNEI. The CDR3 protein is CASRTDTGELFF. The CDR3 region has the DNA TGTGCCAGCAGGACAGACACCGGGGAGCTGTTTTTT. Using reference TRBV2 and TRBJ2-2 for the parts outside the CDR3, the full variable domain is EPEVTQTPSHQVTQMGQEVILRCVPISNHLYFYWYRQILGQKVEFLVSFYNNEISEKSEIFDDQFSVERPDGSNFTLKIRSTKLEDSAMYFCASRTDTGELFFGEGSRLTVL.

This clonotype was counted at least ten times. The CDR3 region has the DNA TGCAGTGCCGGGTGGGGCGGGAAGGGAGATACGCAGTATTTT. Amino acids: CSAGWGGKGDTQYF. The chain uses TRBV20-1 and TRBJ2-3; possible D gene TRBD2, 6 bases. The germline V gene has CDR1 DFQATT and CDR2 SNEGSKA (reference sequence). The V end was cut by 6 bases, the J end by 5 bases, with 18 bases between. The CDR3 covers 14 residues.

This clonotype appeared many times. The J gene is TRBJ2-7, the V gene TRBV7-2; a possible D gene is TRBD2 (6 bases). V was clipped by 4 bases and J by 3 bases, with 19 bases between them. CDR1 is SGHTA, CDR2 FQGNSA, per germline. CDR3 length: 16 amino acids. CDR3 DNA sequence: TGTGCCAGCAGCTCCAGGGCGGGACGAGGGGACTACGAGCAGTACTTC. It encodes CASSSRAGRGDYEQYF.

This clonotype showed up many times. The J gene is TRBJ1-1, the V gene TRBV28, with D tentatively TRBD1 (5 bases). This CDR3 comprises 14 residues. Germline-derived CDR1 and CDR2 are MDHEN and SYDVKM. V was shortened by 7 bases and J by 0 bases, with 12 bases between the two germline ends. CDR3 in DNA: TGTGCCAGCACCCAAGCGGGGGTGAACACTGAAGCTTTCTTT. Translated: CASTQAGVNTEAFF.

This clonotype showed up many times. This chain joins TRBV25-1 and TRBJ2-1; unclear D gene. V lost 0 bases and J 6 bases, leaving 9 bases between the germline ends. CDR1 MGHDK and CDR2 SYGVNS come from the germline V gene. CDR3 length: 14 residues. CDR3 nucleotides: TGTGCCAGCAGTGAATATTTGGGCAGCAATGAGCAGTTCTTC. This sequence encodes CASSEYLGSNEQFF.